This TCR beta chain is drawn from a study of tumor T cells in aggressive B-cell lymphoma. V was clipped by 5 bases and J by 7 bases, with 18 bases between them. Germline V gene sequence: CDR1 LNHDA, CDR2 SQIVND (reference sequence). This CDR3 has 15 residues. Profiled with immunoSEQ multiplex PCR; TCRdb holds only in-frame clones, not every one. The top ten hold 5.8% of the sample, which has thousands of clones, approximately 86% seen once. Specimen: tumor tissue. This receptor was identified in an adult with diffuse large B cell lymphoma. This chain joins TRBV19 and TRBJ2-1; tentative D call: TRBD2 (6 bases). As DNA, the CDR3 is TGTGCCAGTAGTCCGCACGGCGACGGGAGTAATGAGCAGTTCTTC. It translates to CASSPHGDGSNEQFF. The whole variable domain, remainder taken from reference TRBV19 and TRBJ2-1, is DGGITQSPKYLFRKEGQNVTLSCEQNLNHDAMYWYRQDPGQGLRLIYYSQIVNDFQKGDIAEGYSVSREKKESFPLTVTSAQKNPTAFYLCASSPHGDGSNEQFFGPGTRLTVL.